A selection of T cell receptor beta chains follows, all from one sample in a study of blood T cell repertoires in COVID-19. Assay used: immunoSEQ multiplex PCR; TCRdb lists only in-frame clones, some missing. This table has about 150,000 clones, 65% to 90% appearing once. Sequenced input: peripheral blood. Every receptor here comes from a woman aged 55-70 years with active or convalescent COVID-19. Both conserved end residues are part of each CDR3. A D gene is named only where the DNA matches it firmly. Not all rows give a size; the values are once, few, many and, for expanded clones, a class.

D	V	J	size	CDR3	DNA
TRBD1	TRBV18	TRBJ2-3	NA	CASSDFQDRVSDTQYF	TGTGCCAGCTCCGACTTCCAGGACAGGGTTTCAGATACGCAGTATTTT
NA	TRBV5-1	TRBJ1-4	once	CASSLGQGNEKLFF	TGCGCCAGCAGCTTGGGGCAGGGAAATGAAAAACTGTTTTTT
TRBD1	TRBV3-1/TRBV3-2	TRBJ1-3	NA	CASSLRTGSGNTIYF	TGTGCCAGCAGCCTCCGGACAGGCTCTGGAAACACCATATATTTT
NA	TRBV28	TRBJ2-5	NA	CASSLSLPQETQYF	TGTGCCAGCAGTTTAAGCTTACCCCAAGAGACCCAGTACTTC
TRBD2	TRBV7-2	TRBJ2-2	NA	CASSLEASGDTGELFF	TGTGCCAGCAGCTTAGAGGCTAGCGGAGACACCGGGGAGCTGTTTTTT
NA	TRBV5-1	TRBJ1-1	NA	CASSSTGSEAFF	TGCGCCAGCAGCTCGACAGGATCTGAAGCTTTCTTT
TRBD1	TRBV24-1	TRBJ1-4	NA	CATSDPPTGGIEKLFF	TGTGCCACCAGTGATCCACCGACAGGGGGGATTGAAAAACTGTTTTTT
TRBD1	TRBV10-1	TRBJ1-6	NA	CASSSDRGNSPLHF	TGCGCCAGCAGTTCGGACAGGGGGAATTCACCCCTCCACTTT
NA	TRBV11-2	TRBJ2-1	once	CASSAFGTAGVEQFF	TGTGCCAGCAGCGCATTCGGGACAGCGGGAGTTGAGCAGTTCTTC
NA	TRBV19	TRBJ1-1	once	CASSHISSTEAFF	TGTGCCAGTAGCCATATAAGCTCCACTGAAGCTTTCTTT
NA	TRBV10-3	TRBJ1-2	once	CAISEAPGNYGYTF	TGTGCCATCAGTGAGGCCCCAGGAAACTATGGCTACACCTTC
NA	TRBV18	TRBJ1-3	few	CASSPQMDAGRRNTIYF	TGTGCCAGCTCACCACAAATGGATGCGGGGCGGCGGAACACCATATATTTT
TRBD1	TRBV28	TRBJ1-2	NA	CASGFPTGAFYGYTF	TGTGCCAGCGGCTTCCCGACAGGGGCCTTCTATGGCTACACCTTC
TRBD1	TRBV3-1/TRBV3-2	TRBJ1-6	NA	CASSQWTGNSPLHF	TGTGCCAGCAGCCAATGGACAGGTAATTCACCCCTCCACTTT
TRBD1	TRBV4-1	TRBJ1-4	NA	CASSQPGQRNEKLFF	TGCGCCAGCAGTCAACCGGGACAGCGCAATGAAAAACTGTTTTTT
NA	TRBV2	TRBJ1-5	NA	CASSDPSVGNQPQHF	TGTGCCAGCAGTGACCCGAGCGTGGGCAATCAGCCCCAGCATTTT
NA	TRBV6-5	TRBJ1-2	NA	CASRLDGQTYGYTF	TGTGCCAGCAGGCTTGATGGACAGACCTATGGCTACACCTTC
TRBD1	TRBV12-3/TRBV12-4	TRBJ1-2	NA	CASSLLGGGGYTF	TGTGCCAGCAGTTTATTAGGGGGCGGGGGCTACACCTTC
NA	TRBV3-1/TRBV3-2	TRBJ1-1	NA	CASSPEGVLGPEAFF	TGTGCCAGCAGCCCTGAAGGGGTTCTTGGTCCTGAAGCTTTCTTT
NA	TRBV30	TRBJ2-3	NA	CAWSSRHGPADTQYF	TGTGCCTGGAGTTCCAGACATGGTCCCGCAGATACGCAGTATTTT
NA	TRBV6-1	TRBJ2-2	NA	CASSEATGYRTGELFF	TGTGCCAGCAGTGAAGCTACGGGATACAGAACCGGGGAGCTGTTTTTT
TRBD2	TRBV11-2	TRBJ2-5	few	CASSLGLAETQYF	TGTGCCAGCAGCTTAGGACTAGCGGAGACCCAGTACTTC
NA	TRBV19	TRBJ1-3	NA	CASSGQALSGNTIYF	TGTGCCAGTAGTGGGCAGGCCCTCTCTGGAAACACCATATATTTT
NA	TRBV5-5	TRBJ1-1	NA	CASSLTQANTEAFF	TGTGCCAGCAGCTTGACCCAGGCGAACACTGAAGCTTTCTTT
TRBD2	TRBV11-1	TRBJ2-1	NA	CASKREVAGNREQFF	TGTGCCAGCAAGAGGGAAGTAGCGGGGAACCGTGAGCAGTTCTTC
TRBD1	TRBV27	TRBJ2-7	few	CASTFGQGYEQYF	TGTGCCAGCACCTTCGGACAGGGTTACGAGCAGTACTTC
TRBD2	TRBV14	TRBJ2-2	NA	CASSIAGTNTGELFF	TGTGCCAGCAGTATAGCGGGGACGAACACCGGGGAGCTGTTTTTT
TRBD1	TRBV5-1	TRBJ1-1	NA	CASGTGAVAEAFF	TGCGCCAGCGGAACAGGGGCGGTAGCTGAAGCTTTCTTT
TRBD1	TRBV28	TRBJ2-7	NA	CASSPGQVPEQYF	TGTGCCAGCAGTCCCGGACAGGTTCCCGAGCAGTACTTC
TRBD1	TRBV27	TRBJ1-4	NA	CASRQTGVRGEKLFF	TGTGCCAGCAGGCAAACAGGGGTTAGGGGCGAAAAACTGTTTTTT
TRBD2	TRBV19	TRBJ2-2	NA	CASSMTSGSTGELFF	TGTGCCAGTAGTATGACTAGCGGGAGCACCGGGGAGCTGTTTTTT
NA	TRBV18	TRBJ2-6	NA	CASSSSGANVLTF	TGTGCCAGCTCCAGCTCTGGGGCCAACGTCCTGACTTTC
NA	TRBV24-1	TRBJ2-3	NA	CATSDLGAAADTQYF	TGTGCCACCAGTGATTTAGGGGCGGCAGCAGATACGCAGTATTTT
TRBD2	TRBV19	TRBJ2-7	NA	CASSSPRLAGVNEQYF	TGTGCCAGTAGTTCCCCCCGACTAGCGGGAGTCAACGAGCAGTACTTC
NA	TRBV24-1	TRBJ1-1	NA	CATSDSRTVEAFF	TGTGCCACCAGTGATTCACGGACAGTTGAAGCTTTCTTT
NA	TRBV6-1	TRBJ1-1	NA	CASSEGFSNTEAFF	TGTGCCAGCAGTGAGGGCTTTTCGAACACTGAAGCTTTCTTT
NA	TRBV7-2	TRBJ1-3	NA	CASSLTTADGNTIYF	TGTGCCAGCAGCTTAACGACAGCCGATGGAAACACCATATATTTT
NA	TRBV27	TRBJ2-7	once	CASSHNSYEQYF	TGTGCCAGCAGTCACAACTCCTACGAGCAGTACTTC
TRBD2	TRBV18	TRBJ2-3	NA	CASSSGISGGTDTQYF	TGTGCCAGCTCTTCGGGGATAAGCGGGGGGACAGATACGCAGTATTTT
TRBD1	TRBV5-5	TRBJ1-1	few	CASSLRDRGNTEAFF	TGTGCCAGCAGCTTGAGGGACAGAGGGAACACTGAAGCTTTCTTT
NA	TRBV6-5	TRBJ1-1	once	CASKPGNTEAFF	TGTGCCAGTAAACCAGGGAACACTGAAGCTTTCTTT